Sequencing of this T cell receptor (beta chain) was carried out in a study of chemoradiotherapy in HPV16-positive cancers. Background on the study: Candidate HPV-specific clones and shared TCR motifs came from two HPV16-positive patients.

Samples were taken several times over chemoradiotherapy. General study points: HPV-specific T cells were functionally defined from only two HPV16-positive patients.

Germline CDR1 is MNHEY and CDR2 is SMNVEV (reference sequence). The CDR3 length is 15 residues. With 3 bases removed from V and 4 bases from J, the gap between germline ends came to 16 bases. The data were produced by immunoSEQ multiplex PCR, yet TCRdb's version contains in-frame clones alone and is incomplete. The table records some 7,300 clones, roughly nine tenths of them present only once. Note on this clone: Its antigen remains unknown.

The clonotype was recovered from a human donor with HPV-associated anogenital cancer. The gene calls are TRBV27 and TRBJ2-7; a weak D match, TRBD1 (5 bases). Sampling took place from a patient who underwent chemoradiotherapy. The CDR3 DNA is TGTGCCAGCAGTTTGTGGGGCCCGATGGGGTACGAGCAGTACTTC. Translated: CASSLWGPMGYEQYF.